This TCR beta chain emerged from a study of T cells after yellow fever vaccination. TCRdb passed the 5' RACE reads through MiXCR, listing each CDR3 protein once. The sample holds over 300,000 distinct CDR3 sequences, 3% to 4.5% seen once. Study outcomes and limitations: The booster saw the reappearance of most primary-vaccination clones (96% CD4, 80% to 90% CD8).

This clonotype was observed at least ten times. Its antigen remains unidentified. The CDR3 consists of 13 residues. The V segment lost 2 bases and the J segment 5 bases; nucleotides outside the gene matches: 3. Germline V gives CDR1 SQVTM, CDR2 ANQGSEA. This chain uses TRBV29-1 with TRBJ1-1; 9 nucleotides agree with TRBD1. This clonotype was sampled from a man aged 18 to 30 who received the YFV17D yellow fever vaccine. The sequencing here drew on PBMCs, taken on the day of the yellow fever booster vaccination. The CDR3 bases are TGCAGCGTTGAAACCGGACAGGGGACTGAAGCTTTCTTT. This translates into CSVETGQGTEAFF.